This T cell receptor (beta chain) was obtained from a study of cytomegalovirus exposure and HLA in healthy donors. Whole-study findings and limits: A later analysis linked around 15,000 TCR beta sequences to HLA alleles at 0.05 false discovery rate. When the data were analyzed later, several of the most significant clusters appeared to be linked to common viral pathogens.

The CDR3 has 16 residues. From germline, CDR1 is SGHAT and CDR2 FQNNGV. V gave up 5 bases and J gave up 2 bases, with 16 bases separating them. PCR employed 60 Vbeta and 13 Jbeta primers. TCRdb keeps only in-frame clones here, not all; method: immunoSEQ multiplex PCR. The specimen's table records more than 110,000 clones. On this clone itself: No antigen is known for it.

The TCR was taken from a man in his forties in good health and CMV-seronegative. What was sequenced was PBMCs. V usage is TRBV11-2 and J usage is TRBJ1-5, with unresolved D. CDR3 in amino acids: CASSRPEAHRNQPQHF. In nucleotides, the CDR3 is TGTGCCAGCAGCCGCCCGGAGGCCCACCGCAATCAGCCCCAGCATTTT.